There are a few counts of the clone carrying this T cell receptor beta chain. What it recognizes is unknown. These data are taken from a study of chemoradiotherapy in HPV16-positive cancers. Study context: Candidate HPV-specific T-cell clones and common TCR motifs came from functional assays in a couple of HPV16-positive patients. Study results and caveats: For HPV16-positive patients, expanding HPV-responsive T cells associated with longer recurrence-free survival. Only a couple of HPV16-positive patients supplied the functional HPV-specificity definition.

Using immunoSEQ multiplex PCR, the repertoire was profiled, and TCRdb retains in-frame clones only, with some absent. Of some 28,000 clones listed, more than 80% are singletons. Deletions cut 1 base from V and 1 base from J, with 10 bases between. Germline CDR1 reads MNHNS; CDR2 reads SASEGT. The CDR3 spans 15 residues. V usage is TRBV6-1 and J usage is TRBJ1-2; no clear D. The TCR was taken from a human donor with HPV-associated anogenital cancer. The sample here was blood, taken from a patient who underwent chemoradiotherapy. The DNA of the CDR3 is TGTGCCAGCAGTGAAGGACAAAGAGTTAACTATGGCTACACCTTC. Its translation is CASSEGQRVNYGYTF.